The 12 T cell receptor beta chains below were found in one sample sequenced in a study of T-cell reconstitution after alpha-beta-depleted transplantation in children. Unique molecular identifiers tagged the TCRbeta library. TCRdb re-called the PCR reads through MiXCR, storing one row per CDR3 protein. The profile covers over 550,000 distinct CDR3 sequences, with roughly a tenth appearing a single time and roughly 3.9% taken by the ten largest. The sample in question was PBMCs from the stem cell graft donor, obtained from the stem cell graft. All receptors come from a human donor who donated a stem cell graft to a child with acute myeloid leukemia.

This clonotype was detected a few times. The chain carries TRBV7-2 and TRBJ2-1; TRBD2 matches 9 bases. The CDR3 sequence is 16 residues long. J was trimmed by 6 bases and V by 0 bases; bases with no gene match: 6. Germline CDR1 is SGHTA and CDR2 is FQGNSA. The CDR3 is CASSLARIAGANEQFF. In DNA, the CDR3 is TGTGCCAGCAGCTTAGCGAGAATAGCGGGAGCCAATGAGCAGTTCTTC. Full variable domain (remainder filled in from reference TRBV7-2 and TRBJ2-1): GAGVSQSPSNKVTEKGKDVELRCDPISGHTALYWYRQSLGQGLEFLIYFQGNSAPDKSGLPSDRFSAERTGGSVSTLTIQRTQQEDSAVYLCASSLARIAGANEQFFGPGTRLTVL.

This clonotype was counted at least ten times. V is TRBV29-1 and J is TRBJ2-1; 13 positions match TRBD2. Germline V gives CDR1 SQVTM, CDR2 ANQGSEA. The CDR3 spans 15 residues. V lost 4 bases and J lost 10; bases outside the gene matches: 10. Here the CDR3 reads CSVVGTSGTYGEQFF. The CDR3 DNA reads as TGCAGCGTTGTCGGGACTAGCGGGACCTACGGGGAGCAGTTCTTC.

The chain combines TRBV15 with TRBJ1-5; perhaps TRBD1 as D (6 bases). The V gene's germline CDR1 is LNHNV and CDR2 YYDKDF (reference sequence). The CDR3 totals 15 residues. V was pared by 9 bases and J by 1 base, with 16 bases between. The CDR3 bases are TGTGCCACTGGAAGTGGGGGCCAGAGCAATCAGCCCCAGCATTTT. Translating it yields CATGSGGQSNQPQHF.

This clonotype was recorded many times. CDR3 nucleotide sequence: TGCAGTGCTAGTGGGGCGGGCTATGGCTACACCTTC. Amino acids: CSASGAGYGYTF. V usage is TRBV20-1 and J usage is TRBJ1-2; D is perhaps TRBD1 (5 bases). V dropped 3 bases and J dropped 4 bases, with 9 bases sitting between them. Germline V gene sequence: CDR1 DFQATT, CDR2 SNEGSKA (reference sequence). The CDR3 has 12 residues.

This clonotype was recorded many times. This rearrangement joins TRBV28 to TRBJ2-1; 16 bases align to TRBD2. J was trimmed by 8 bases and V by 4 bases; bases with no gene match: 2. Germline V gives CDR1 MDHEN, CDR2 SYDVKM. The CDR3 consists of 15 residues. The CDR3 nucleotides are TGTGCCAGCAGTTCAGGGACTAGCGGGAGGGATGAGCAGTTCTTC. Translation gives CASSSGTSGRDEQFF.

The chain uses TRBV10-3 and TRBJ2-2, with 14 bases fitting TRBD2. Trimming removed 6 bases from V and 6 bases from J; junction bases left unmatched: 0. Germline V gene lookup returns CDR1 ENHRY and CDR2 SYGVKD. This CDR3 region has 14 residues. CDR3 sequence (DNA): TGTGCCATCAGGACTAGCGGGAGGGCCGGGGAGCTGTTTTTT. Translated: CAIRTSGRAGELFF.

V gene TRBV5-1 combines with J gene TRBJ2-4; 15 nucleotides agree with TRBD2. CDR1 SGHRS and CDR2 YFSETQ come from the germline V gene. With 4 bases clipped from V and 6 bases from J, the junction kept 17 bases outside the gene matches. This CDR3 is 20 amino acids long. This CDR3 is CASSPIWTSGRASVGNIQYF. As DNA, the CDR3 is TGCGCCAGCAGCCCAATTTGGACTAGCGGGAGGGCCTCGGTTGGAAACATTCAGTACTTC.

This clonotype was seen only a few times. One base away lies a much larger clone, so this may be a sequencing read error. The rearrangement uses TRBV7-8 and TRBJ1-4; D is unclear. Between the trimmed V and J ends, which lost 1 base and 7 bases, there was a span of 1 base. Germline CDR1 reads SGHVS; CDR2 reads FQNEAQ. The CDR3 has 11 amino acids. The CDR3 spells CASSLVEKLFF. The CDR3, as DNA: TGTGCCAGCAGCTTAGTTGAAAAACTGTTTTTT.

This clonotype was detected ten times or more. The gene calls are TRBV20-1 and TRBJ2-2; 13 bases are shared with TRBD2. J lost 7 bases, V lost 0 bases, and 8 bases had no gene match. Per the germline V gene, CDR1 is DFQATT and CDR2 is SNEGSKA (reference sequence). The CDR3 runs 17 residues. The CDR3, as DNA: TGCAGTGCTAGAGATCTGACGGGACTAGCGGGAATCGGGGAGCTGTTTTTT. Its translation is CSARDLTGLAGIGELFF.

V and J are TRBV6-9 and TRBJ2-5, with 14 bases that match TRBD2. J lost 1 base, V lost 8 bases, and 15 bases had no gene match. The CDR3 has 19 residues. Germline V CDR1 and CDR2: MNHGY, SVAAGI. The CDR3, as DNA: TGTGCCAGCGGGTTTGAGGGACAGGGGACTAGCGGGAGCCAAGAGACCCAGTACTTC. This sequence encodes CASGFEGQGTSGSQETQYF.

In this sample, this clonotype turned up many times. V usage is TRBV4-3 and J usage is TRBJ2-5, with a tentative D call TRBD2 (6 bases). This CDR3 contains 15 residues. Between the trimmed V and J ends, which lost 0 bases and 9 bases, there was a span of 17 bases. Germline assignment: CDR1 LGHNA and CDR2 YSLEER. DNA of the CDR3: TGCGCCAGCAGCCAAGATACGGACTGGGGAGGCCCCCAGTACTTC. Its translation is CASSQDTDWGGPQYF.

The sample holds a few counts of this clonotype. The V gene is TRBV6-2 or TRBV6-3, the J gene TRBJ2-1, with TRBD2 matching over 9 bases. CDR3 length equals 14 residues. The germline V gene has CDR1 MNHEY and CDR2 SVGEGT. V dropped 11 bases and J dropped 3; count of bases not matched to a gene: 8. CDR3 residues: CASASGRNYNEQFF. CDR3 nucleotide sequence: TGTGCCTCAGCAAGCGGGAGGAACTACAATGAGCAGTTCTTC.